These 10 T cell receptor beta chains came from one sample sequenced in a study of blood T cell repertoires in COVID-19. The data were produced by immunoSEQ multiplex PCR, yet TCRdb's version contains in-frame clones alone and is incomplete. The sample shows tens of thousands of clones, 80% to 90% of them seen only once. Sample: peripheral blood. The receptor source for this set is a man between 60 and 70 years old with active COVID-19.

This chain connects TRBV18 to TRBJ2-5; 9 nucleotides align to TRBD1. Trimming cost V 0 bases and J 6 bases; bases outside gene matches: 5. There are 15 residues in the CDR3. CDR1 and CDR2 from the germline V gene are KGHSH and LQKENI. CDR3 sequence: CASSPPGDREKTQYF. In nucleotides, the CDR3 is TGTGCCAGCTCACCACCGGGGGACAGGGAGAAGACCCAGTACTTC.

The chain carries TRBV19 and TRBJ2-1; 10 bases are shared with TRBD2. Germline-derived CDR1 and CDR2 are LNHDA and SQIVND (reference sequence). There are 15 residues in the CDR3. V gave up 4 bases and J gave up 10 bases; unmatched junction bases: 10. The CDR3 region has the DNA TGTGCCAGTAGTACCCAGCGGGAGGGAGTCAGGGAGCAGTTCTTC. It translates to CASSTQREGVREQFF.

J is TRBJ1-5 and V is TRBV28, with a weak D call TRBD1 (6 bases). The germline CDR1 and CDR2 sequences are MDHEN and SYDVKM. The V and J ends lost 5 bases and 2 bases respectively, with 13 bases between them. This CDR3 is built from 15 residues. The CDR3 reads CASSPRGAGNQPQHF. The CDR3 DNA is TGTGCCAGCAGTCCACGGGGGGCCGGCAATCAGCCCCAGCATTTT.

The chain carries TRBV19 and TRBJ2-1; 7 positions match TRBD2. This CDR3 comprises 15 residues. CDR1 and CDR2 (germline): LNHDA, SQIVND (reference sequence). Trimming at V came to 3 bases and at J to 1 base, leaving 3 bases not matched to a gene. This chain's CDR3 is CASSMQAGSYNEQFF. The DNA for the CDR3 is TGTGCCAGTAGTATGCAAGCGGGGTCCTACAATGAGCAGTTCTTC. The full variable domain, completed using reference TRBV19 and TRBJ2-1, is DGGITQSPKYLFRKEGQNVTLSCEQNLNHDAMYWYRQDPGQGLRLIYYSQIVNDFQKGDIAEGYSVSREKKESFPLTVTSAQKNPTAFYLCASSMQAGSYNEQFFGPGTRLTVL.

This rearrangement joins TRBV24-1 to TRBJ1-1, with D unresolved. CDR3 length equals 16 residues. The germline gives CDR1 KGHDR, CDR2 SFDVKD. V was shortened by 0 bases and J by 6 bases, with 16 bases between the two germline ends. CDR3 nucleotide sequence: TGTGCCACCAGTGATTTGAGGAAACTAGGCAACTCTGAAGCTTTCTTT. Translating it yields CATSDLRKLGNSEAFF.

V usage is TRBV7-2 and J usage is TRBJ2-5, with a weak D call TRBD2 (5 bases). This CDR3 has 15 amino acids. In germline, CDR1 is SGHTA, CDR2 FQGNSA. V gave up 1 base and J gave up 2 bases, with 11 bases separating them. CDR3 in DNA: TGTGCCAGCAGCTTAGGAGGGCCTGTACAAGAGACCCAGTACTTC. Its translation is CASSLGGPVQETQYF.

The chain employs TRBV11-2 and TRBJ2-1, with D possibly matching TRBD2 (5 bases). Trimming removed 7 bases at V and 6 bases at J, with 16 bases between. Germline V gives CDR1 SGHAT, CDR2 FQNNGV. This CDR3 has 14 amino acids. The CDR3 reads CASISGVGVNEQFF. CDR3 sequence (DNA): TGTGCCAGCATCTCCGGGGTGGGCGTCAATGAGCAGTTCTTC.

This chain links TRBV30 with TRBJ2-3, with D hard to call. This CDR3 region has 13 residues. Germline CDR1 is GTSNPN and CDR2 is SVGIG (reference sequence). The V end was cut by 0 bases, the J end by 10 bases, with 14 bases between. CDR3 in amino acids: CAWSVRETSSQYF. The CDR3 DNA reads as TGTGCCTGGAGTGTACGCGAAACCTCTTCGCAGTATTTT.

The chain has TRBV30 and TRBJ1-2, with D uncertain. CDR3 length: 13 amino acids. The ends were cut back, 0 bases at V and 3 bases at J, with 8 bases in the middle. Germline CDR1 and CDR2: GTSNPN and SVGIG (reference sequence). The CDR3 loop is CAWSVGDYYGYTF. CDR3 sequence (DNA): TGTGCCTGGAGTGTAGGAGATTACTATGGCTACACCTTC.

V gene TRBV6-1 combines with J gene TRBJ1-2; 7 positions match TRBD1. The CDR3 contains 13 residues. CDR1 and CDR2 from the germline V gene are MNHNS and SASEGT. The J segment lost 8 bases and the V segment lost 2 bases, leaving 5 bases of the junction unmatched. Written as DNA, the CDR3 is TGTGCCAGCAGTGAAAGGACAGGCGGGGGCTACACCTTC. Its translation: CASSERTGGGYTF.